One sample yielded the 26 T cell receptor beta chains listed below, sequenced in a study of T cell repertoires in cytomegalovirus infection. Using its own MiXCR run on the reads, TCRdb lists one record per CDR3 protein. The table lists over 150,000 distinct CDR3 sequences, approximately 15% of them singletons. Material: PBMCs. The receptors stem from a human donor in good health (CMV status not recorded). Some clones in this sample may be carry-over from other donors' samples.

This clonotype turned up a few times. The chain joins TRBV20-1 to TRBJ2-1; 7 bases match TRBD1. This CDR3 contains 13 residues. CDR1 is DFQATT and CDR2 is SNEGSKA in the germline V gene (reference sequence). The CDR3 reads CVTRGQFDNEQFF. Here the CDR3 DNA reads TGCGTCACGAGGGGACAGTTCGACAATGAGCAGTTCTTC.

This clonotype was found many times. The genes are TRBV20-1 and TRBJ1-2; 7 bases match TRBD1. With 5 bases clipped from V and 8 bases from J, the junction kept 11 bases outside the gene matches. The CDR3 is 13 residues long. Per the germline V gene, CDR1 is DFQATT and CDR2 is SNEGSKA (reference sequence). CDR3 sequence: CSAGGTAVKGYTF. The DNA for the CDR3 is TGCAGTGCTGGTGGGACAGCTGTTAAAGGCTACACCTTC.

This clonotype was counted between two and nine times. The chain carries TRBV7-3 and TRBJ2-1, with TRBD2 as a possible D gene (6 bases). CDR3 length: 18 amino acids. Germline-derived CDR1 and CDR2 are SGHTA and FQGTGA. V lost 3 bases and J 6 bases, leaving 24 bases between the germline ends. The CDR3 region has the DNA TGTGCCAGCAGCTTTCCCCGGACTGGCGGAGGGCTGGGCAATGAGCAGTTCTTC. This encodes CASSFPRTGGGLGNEQFF.

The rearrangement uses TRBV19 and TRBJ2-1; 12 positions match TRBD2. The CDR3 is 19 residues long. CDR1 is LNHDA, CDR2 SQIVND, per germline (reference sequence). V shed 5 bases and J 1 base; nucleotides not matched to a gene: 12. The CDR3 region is CASSPRLAGELRSYNEQFF. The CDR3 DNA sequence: TGTGCCAGTAGTCCCCGACTAGCGGGGGAATTACGGTCCTACAATGAGCAGTTCTTC.

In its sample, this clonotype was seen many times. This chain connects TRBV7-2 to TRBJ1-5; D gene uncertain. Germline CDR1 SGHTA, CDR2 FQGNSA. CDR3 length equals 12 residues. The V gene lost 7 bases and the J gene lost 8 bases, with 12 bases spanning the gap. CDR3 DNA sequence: TGTGCCAGCACCCTTCGGGGAGAGCCCCAGCATTTT. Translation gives CASTLRGEPQHF.

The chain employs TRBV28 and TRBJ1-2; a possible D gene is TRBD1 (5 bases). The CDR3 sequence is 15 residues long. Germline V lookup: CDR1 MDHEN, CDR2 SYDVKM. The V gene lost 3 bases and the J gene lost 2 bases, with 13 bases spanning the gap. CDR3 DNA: TGTGCCAGCAGTTTGGAGGGGAGGGAAAACTATGGCTACACCTTC. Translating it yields CASSLEGRENYGYTF.

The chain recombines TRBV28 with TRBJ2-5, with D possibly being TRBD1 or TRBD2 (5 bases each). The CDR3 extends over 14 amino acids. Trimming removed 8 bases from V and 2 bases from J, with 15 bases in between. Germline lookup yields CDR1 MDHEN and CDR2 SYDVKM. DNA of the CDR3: TGTGCCAGCGGTCCCGGGACGCAGCAAGAGACCCAGTACTTC. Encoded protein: CASGPGTQQETQYF.

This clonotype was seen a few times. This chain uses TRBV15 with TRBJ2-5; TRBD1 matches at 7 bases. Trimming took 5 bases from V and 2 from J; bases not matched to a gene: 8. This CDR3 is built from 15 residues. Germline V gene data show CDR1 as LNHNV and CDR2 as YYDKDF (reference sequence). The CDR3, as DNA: TGTGCCACCAGCTCGACGACAGGGCCTCAAGAGACCCAGTACTTC. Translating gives CATSSTTGPQETQYF.

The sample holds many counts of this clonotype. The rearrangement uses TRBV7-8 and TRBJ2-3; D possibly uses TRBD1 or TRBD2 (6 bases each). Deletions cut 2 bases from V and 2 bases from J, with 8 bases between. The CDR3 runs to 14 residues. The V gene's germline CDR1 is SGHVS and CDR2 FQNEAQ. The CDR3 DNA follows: TGTGCCAGCAGCTTAAGGGGGGCCACAGATACGCAGTATTTT. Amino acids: CASSLRGATDTQYF.

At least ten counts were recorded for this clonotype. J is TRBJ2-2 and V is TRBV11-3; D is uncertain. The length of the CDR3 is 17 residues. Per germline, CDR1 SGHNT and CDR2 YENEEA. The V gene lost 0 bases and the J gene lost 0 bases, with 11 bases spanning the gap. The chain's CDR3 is CASSLEIGPANTGELFF. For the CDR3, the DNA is TGTGCCAGCAGCTTAGAAATAGGGCCCGCGAACACCGGGGAGCTGTTTTTT. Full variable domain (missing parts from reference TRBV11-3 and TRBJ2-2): EAGVVQSPRYKIIEKKQPVAFWCNPISGHNTLYWYLQNLGQGPELLIRYENEEAVDDSQLPKDRFSAERLKGVDSTLKIQPAELGDSAVYLCASSLEIGPANTGELFFGEGSRLTVL.

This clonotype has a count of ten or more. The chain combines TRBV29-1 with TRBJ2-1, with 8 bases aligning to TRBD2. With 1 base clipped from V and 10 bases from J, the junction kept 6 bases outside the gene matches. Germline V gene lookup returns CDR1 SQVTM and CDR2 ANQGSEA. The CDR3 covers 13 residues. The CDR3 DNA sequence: TGCAGCGTTGAAGGGCTAGCGGGTGACGAGCAGTTCTTC. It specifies CSVEGLAGDEQFF.

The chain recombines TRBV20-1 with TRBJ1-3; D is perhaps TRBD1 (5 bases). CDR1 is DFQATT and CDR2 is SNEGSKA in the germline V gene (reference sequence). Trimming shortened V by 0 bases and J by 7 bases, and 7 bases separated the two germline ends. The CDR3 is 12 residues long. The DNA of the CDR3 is TGCAGTGCTAGAGATCAGGGTAACACCATATATTTT. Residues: CSARDQGNTIYF.

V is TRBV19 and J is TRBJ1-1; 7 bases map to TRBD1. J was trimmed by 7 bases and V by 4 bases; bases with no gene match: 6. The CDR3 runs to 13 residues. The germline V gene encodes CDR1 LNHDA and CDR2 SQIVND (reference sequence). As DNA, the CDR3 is TGTGCCAGTAGTACCACAGGGGCCTATGAAGCTTTCTTT. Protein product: CASSTTGAYEAFF.

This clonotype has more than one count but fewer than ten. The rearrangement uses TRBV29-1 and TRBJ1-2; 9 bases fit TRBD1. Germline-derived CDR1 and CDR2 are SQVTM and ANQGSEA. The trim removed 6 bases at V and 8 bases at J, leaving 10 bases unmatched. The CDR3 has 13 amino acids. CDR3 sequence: CSVTDRGLGGYTF. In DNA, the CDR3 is TGCAGCGTCACCGACAGGGGGTTAGGGGGCTACACCTTC.

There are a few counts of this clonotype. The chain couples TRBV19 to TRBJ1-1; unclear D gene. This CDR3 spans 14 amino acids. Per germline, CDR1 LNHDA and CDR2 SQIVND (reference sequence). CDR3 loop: CAIRDLRMDTEAFF. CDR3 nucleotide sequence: TGTGCAATTAGAGACCTCAGGATGGACACTGAAGCTTTCTTT.

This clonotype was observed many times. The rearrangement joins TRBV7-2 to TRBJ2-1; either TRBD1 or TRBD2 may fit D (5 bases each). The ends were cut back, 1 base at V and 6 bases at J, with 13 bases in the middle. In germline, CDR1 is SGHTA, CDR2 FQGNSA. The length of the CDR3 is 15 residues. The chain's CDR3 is CASSLEGPPRNEQFF. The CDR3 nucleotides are TGTGCCAGCAGCTTAGAGGGACCGCCACGCAATGAGCAGTTCTTC.

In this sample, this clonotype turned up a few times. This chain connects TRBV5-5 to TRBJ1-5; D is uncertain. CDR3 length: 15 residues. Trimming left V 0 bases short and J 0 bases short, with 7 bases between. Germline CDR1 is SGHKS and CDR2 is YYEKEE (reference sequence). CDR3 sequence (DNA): TGTGCCAGCAGCTTGGACCCACGTAGCAATCAGCCCCAGCATTTT. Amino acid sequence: CASSLDPRSNQPQHF.

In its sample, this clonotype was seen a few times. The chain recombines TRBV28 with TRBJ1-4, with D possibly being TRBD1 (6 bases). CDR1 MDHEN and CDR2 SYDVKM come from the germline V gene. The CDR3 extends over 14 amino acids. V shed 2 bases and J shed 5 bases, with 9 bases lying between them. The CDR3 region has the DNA TGTGCCAGCAGTTTAGCAGGGGTGAATGAAAAACTGTTTTTT. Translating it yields CASSLAGVNEKLFF.

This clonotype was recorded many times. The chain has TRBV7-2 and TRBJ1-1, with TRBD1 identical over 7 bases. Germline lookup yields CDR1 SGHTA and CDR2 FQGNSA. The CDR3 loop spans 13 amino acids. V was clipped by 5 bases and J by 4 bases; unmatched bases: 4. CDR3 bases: TGTGCCAGCAGCCTAGGGGGCACCACTGAAGCTTTCTTT. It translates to CASSLGGTTEAFF. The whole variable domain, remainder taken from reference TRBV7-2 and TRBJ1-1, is GAGVSQSPSNKVTEKGKDVELRCDPISGHTALYWYRQSLGQGLEFLIYFQGNSAPDKSGLPSDRFSAERTGGSVSTLTIQRTQQEDSAVYLCASSLGGTTEAFFGQGTRLTVV.

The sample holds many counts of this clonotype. The CDR3 sequence: CASSMDRFRANVLTF. The CDR3 nucleotides are TGTGCCAGTAGTATGGACCGCTTCCGGGCCAACGTCCTGACTTTC. The rearrangement joins TRBV19 to TRBJ2-6; no reliable D call. Trimming removed 3 bases from V and 5 bases from J, with 11 bases in between. The CDR3 spans 15 residues. CDR1 LNHDA and CDR2 SQIVND come from the germline V gene (reference sequence).

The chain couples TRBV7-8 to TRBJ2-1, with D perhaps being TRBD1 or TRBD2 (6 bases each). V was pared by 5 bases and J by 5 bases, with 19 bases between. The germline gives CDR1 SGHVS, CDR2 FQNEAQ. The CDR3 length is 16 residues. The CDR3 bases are TGTGCCAGCAGCAGGGGGGCCACCGCGCCAAACAATGAGCAGTTCTTC. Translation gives CASSRGATAPNNEQFF. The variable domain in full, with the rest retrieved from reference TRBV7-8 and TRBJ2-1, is GAGVSQSPRYKVAKRGQDVALRCDPISGHVSLFWYQQALGQGPEFLTYFQNEAQLDKSGLPSDRFFAERPEGSVSTLKIQRTQQEDSAVYLCASSRGATAPNNEQFFGPGTRLTVL.

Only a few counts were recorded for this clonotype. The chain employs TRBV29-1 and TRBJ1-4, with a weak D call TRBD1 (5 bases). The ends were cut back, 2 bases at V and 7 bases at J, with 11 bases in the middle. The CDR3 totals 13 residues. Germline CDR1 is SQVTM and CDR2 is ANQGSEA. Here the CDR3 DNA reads TGCAGCGTTGAATACGGGGGGAGTGAAAAACTGTTTTTT. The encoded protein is CSVEYGGSEKLFF.

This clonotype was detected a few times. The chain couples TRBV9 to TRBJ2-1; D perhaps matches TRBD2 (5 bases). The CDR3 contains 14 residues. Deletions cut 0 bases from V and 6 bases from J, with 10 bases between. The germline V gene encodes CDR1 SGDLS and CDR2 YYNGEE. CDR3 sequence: CASSVVGSVNEQFF. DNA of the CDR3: TGTGCCAGCAGCGTAGTTGGTAGCGTCAATGAGCAGTTCTTC.

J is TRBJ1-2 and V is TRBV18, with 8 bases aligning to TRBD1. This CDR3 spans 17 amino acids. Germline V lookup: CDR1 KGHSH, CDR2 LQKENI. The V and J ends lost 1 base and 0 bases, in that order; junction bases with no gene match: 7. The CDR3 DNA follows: TGTGCCAGCTCACCACTCCGGACAGGGCGCGCTAACTATGGCTACACCTTC. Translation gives CASSPLRTGRANYGYTF.

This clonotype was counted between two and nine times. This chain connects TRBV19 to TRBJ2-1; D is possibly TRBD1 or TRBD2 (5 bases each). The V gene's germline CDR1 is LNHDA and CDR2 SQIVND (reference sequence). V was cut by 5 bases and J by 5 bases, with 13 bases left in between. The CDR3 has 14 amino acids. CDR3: CASSPPGLHNEQFF. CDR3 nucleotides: TGTGCCAGTAGTCCCCCGGGGCTCCACAATGAGCAGTTCTTC.

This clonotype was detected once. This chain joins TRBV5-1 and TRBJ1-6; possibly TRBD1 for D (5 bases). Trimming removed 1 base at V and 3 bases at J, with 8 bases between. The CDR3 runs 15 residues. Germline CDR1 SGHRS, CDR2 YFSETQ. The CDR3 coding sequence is TGCGCCAGCAGCTTGCCGGGGGACTATAATTCACCCCTCCACTTT. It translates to CASSLPGDYNSPLHF.